This TCR beta chain stems from a study of cytomegalovirus exposure and HLA in healthy donors. Regarding the study as a whole: A cluster of highly shared sequence variants was likely a sequencing artifact. A later analysis by the authors found several of the most significant clusters apparently linked to common viral pathogens.

PCR used 60 Vbeta primers and 13 Jbeta primers. The method was immunoSEQ multiplex PCR; TCRdb's version includes in-frame clones alone and lacks a portion of them. This table holds 95,000 to 150,000 clones, around 80% found once. CDR1 is MNHEY, CDR2 SMNVEV, per germline (reference sequence). This CDR3 comprises 14 residues. V was trimmed by 6 bases and J by 1 base, leaving 11 bases between them. This clone was seen a single time. The antigen remains unidentified. This chain links TRBV27 with TRBJ2-3, with a weak D call TRBD2 (5 bases). This receptor was obtained from a man aged 50-60 years in good health and CMV-seronegative. Material for sequencing was PBMCs. The CDR3 region has the DNA TGTGCCAGCAGCCGCGGGCCGCGCACAGATACGCAGTATTTT. This encodes CASSRGPRTDTQYF.